This T cell receptor beta chain originates from a study of CD4 T cells in relation to SARS-CoV-2 and coronaviruses. The wider study: Negative control cultures got HIV-1 Nef peptides or no peptide. General observations from the study: Pre-pandemic and post-infection samples never came from the same donor. Crossreactivity was assessed only for spike protein, not other viral proteins.

The CDR3 runs 11 residues. Looked up from germline, CDR1 is SNHLY and CDR2 is FYNNEI. The V end was cut by 5 bases, the J end by 6 bases, with 5 bases between. Before the COVID-19 pandemic, during about 2010-2019, CD4+ T cells were taken from unexposed donors. After roughly ten days of culture, CD4+ T cells were isolated. As regards this clone: Antigen unknown.

Using immunoSEQ multiplex PCR, the repertoire was profiled, and TCRdb retains in-frame clones only, with some absent. The sample lists tens of thousands of clones, roughly 72% occurring once. The specimen was CD4+ T cells from PBMCs, cultured in vitro. The V gene is TRBV2, the J gene TRBJ1-5, with a possible D match to TRBD1 (5 bases). The receptor was isolated from a human donor in good health. The CDR3 coding sequence is TGTGCCAGCAGTAGGGGTCAGCCCCAGCATTTT. Translating gives CASSRGQPQHF.